Following are 25 T cell receptor beta chains from one sample sequenced in a study of blood T cell repertoires in COVID-19. Assay used: immunoSEQ multiplex PCR; TCRdb lists only in-frame clones, some missing. The sample yields over 35,000 clones, around 94% seen once. The sequencing input was peripheral blood. These receptors were obtained from a man aged 45-65 years with active COVID-19.

This chain connects TRBV10-2 to TRBJ1-5; D is unclear. V dropped 6 bases and J dropped 0 bases, with 6 bases sitting between them. This CDR3 has 13 amino acids. The germline V gene encodes CDR1 WSHSY and CDR2 SAAADI. CDR3 DNA sequence: TGCGCCAGCAGCCCAGATAGCAATCAGCCCCAGCATTTT. It translates to CASSPDSNQPQHF.

V and J are TRBV18 and TRBJ1-2; 8 bases are shared with TRBD1. Germline assignment: CDR1 KGHSH and CDR2 LQKENI. The CDR3 consists of 15 residues. V shed 6 bases, J shed 4 bases, and the junction held 10 bases outside the gene matches. CDR3 loop: CASSPGQGGTYGYTF. The CDR3 nucleotides read TGTGCCAGCTCCCCAGGACAGGGAGGTACCTATGGCTACACCTTC.

This chain links TRBV5-8 with TRBJ2-4; 8 bases are shared with TRBD1. Germline-derived CDR1 and CDR2 are SGHTS and YDEGEE. Trimming at V came to 4 bases and at J to 8 bases, leaving 8 bases not matched to a gene. The CDR3 extends over 14 amino acids. CDR3 DNA: TGTGCCAGCAGCCCCGGACAGGGTGCGGACATTCAGTACTTC. As protein: CASSPGQGADIQYF.

This clone was observed once. This chain joins TRBV7-6 and TRBJ1-4; D is perhaps TRBD1 (5 bases). V lost 5 bases and J lost 0, with 16 bases in between. CDR1 SGHVS and CDR2 FNYEAQ come from the germline V gene. The CDR3 is 17 residues long. The CDR3 DNA is TGTGCCAGCAGCCTAAATCCCGGGACTGCAACTAATGAAAAACTGTTTTTT. Translating gives CASSLNPGTATNEKLFF.

The chain employs TRBV7-2 and TRBJ1-1; maybe TRBD1 (6 bases). V lost 3 bases and J 0 bases, leaving 11 bases between the germline ends. Germline V gene sequence: CDR1 SGHTA, CDR2 FQGNSA. This CDR3 contains 15 residues. CDR3 protein: CASSFEGDMNTEAFF. CDR3 nucleotides: TGTGCCAGCAGCTTTGAGGGGGATATGAACACTGAAGCTTTCTTT.

V and J are TRBV3-1 (or the pseudogene TRBV3-2) and TRBJ1-1; D ambiguous. The CDR3 consists of 14 residues. Looked up from germline, CDR1 is LGHDT and CDR2 is YNNKEL (reference sequence). Between the trimmed V and J ends, which lost 0 bases and 1 base, there was a span of 6 bases. As DNA, the CDR3 is TGTGCCAGCAGCCAAGATCTGGCGAACACTGAAGCTTTCTTT. This sequence encodes CASSQDLANTEAFF.

The chain combines TRBV2 with TRBJ2-7, with D possibly matching TRBD2 (5 bases). The germline V gene has CDR1 SNHLY and CDR2 FYNNEI. CDR3 length: 13 residues. Trimming left V 5 bases short and J 2 bases short, with 10 bases between. CDR3 protein: CASSQDWAYEQYF. CDR3 coding DNA: TGTGCCAGCAGTCAGGACTGGGCCTACGAGCAGTACTTC.

J is TRBJ2-1 and V is TRBV5-8; 8 nucleotides align to TRBD1. CDR3 length: 12 residues. The germline V gene encodes CDR1 SGHTS and CDR2 YDEGEE. J lost 9 bases, V lost 6 bases, and 5 bases had no gene match. The CDR3, as DNA: TGTGCCAGCAACCAACAGGGGGTTGAGCAGTTCTTC. It specifies CASNQQGVEQFF.

This clone appeared a single time. This chain links TRBV7-9 with TRBJ2-3, with D maybe TRBD2 (6 bases). Germline V lookup: CDR1 SEHNR, CDR2 FQNEAQ (reference sequence). The V end lost 2 bases, the J end lost 3 bases, and 12 bases lay between the germline ends. CDR3 length: 15 residues. The CDR3 sequence is CASSLTAEGTDTQYF. CDR3 DNA sequence: TGTGCCAGCAGCTTAACCGCGGAGGGGACAGATACGCAGTATTTT.

The CDR3 sequence is CATSHLSPSDPNYNEQFF. CDR3 nucleotide sequence: TGTGCCACCAGCCACTTAAGCCCTAGCGACCCAAATTACAATGAGCAGTTCTTC. The chain employs TRBV24-1 and TRBJ2-1; D is possibly TRBD2 (6 bases). Germline CDR1 KGHDR, CDR2 SFDVKD. This CDR3 has 18 amino acids. V was cut by 7 bases and J by 4 bases, with 25 bases left in between.

This chain joins TRBV19 and TRBJ1-1; TRBD1 matches at 7 bases. The trim removed 8 bases at V and 4 bases at J, leaving 16 bases unmatched. CDR3 length equals 16 residues. Germline lookup yields CDR1 LNHDA and CDR2 SQIVND (reference sequence). The CDR3 loop reads CASQPVLNRGGTEAFF. In nucleotides, the CDR3 is TGTGCCAGTCAACCCGTCTTAAACAGGGGCGGCACTGAAGCTTTCTTT.

Note on this clone: The sample has other DNA sequences that encode this CDR3 too. The chain has TRBV28 and TRBJ2-7; D ambiguous. The V gene lost 6 bases and the J gene lost 4 bases, with 13 bases spanning the gap. CDR3 length equals 13 residues. Germline CDR1 is MDHEN and CDR2 is SYDVKM. CDR3 DNA: TGTGCCAGCAGCCCCGACGGGTGGTACGAGCAGTACTTC. Translation gives CASSPDGWYEQYF.

V usage is TRBV15 and J usage is TRBJ2-5; 13 bases match TRBD2. This CDR3 spans 16 amino acids. Germline V gene sequence: CDR1 LNHNV, CDR2 YYDKDF (reference sequence). The V segment lost 5 bases and the J segment 5 bases; nucleotides outside the gene matches: 8. In DNA form, the CDR3 reads TGTGCCACCAGCTACCCACTAGCGGGAGGGGGCGAGACCCAGTACTTC. This codes for CATSYPLAGGGETQYF.

The rearrangement uses TRBV7-2 and TRBJ1-4, with 8 bases lining up with TRBD1. V shed 4 bases and J 3 bases; nucleotides not matched to a gene: 7. This CDR3 is 16 amino acids long. Germline assignment: CDR1 SGHTA and CDR2 FQGNSA. The CDR3 DNA reads as TGTGCCAGCAGCTCCACCGGGACAGGCGCTAATGAAAAACTGTTTTTT. Translation gives CASSSTGTGANEKLFF.

The rearrangement links TRBV19 to TRBJ2-1, with a weak D call TRBD1 (5 bases). Trimming stripped 11 bases from V and 10 bases from J, with 12 bases between. The CDR3 has 10 amino acids. Per germline, CDR1 LNHDA and CDR2 SQIVND (reference sequence). The CDR3 DNA follows: TGTGCCCGGTGGGGCGGCGAGCAGTTCTTC. Residues: CARWGGEQFF.

The chain carries TRBV27 and TRBJ2-5, with a weak D call TRBD2 (5 bases). The CDR3 is 10 amino acids. CDR1 is MNHEY, CDR2 SMNVEV, per germline (reference sequence). The V end lost 10 bases, the J end lost 5 bases, and 8 bases lay between the germline ends. CDR3 residues: CATRGETQYF. The CDR3 nucleotides read TGTGCCACCCGAGGGGAGACCCAGTACTTC.

This chain connects TRBV28 to TRBJ1-2; 8 bases map to TRBD1. CDR1 is MDHEN and CDR2 is SYDVKM in the germline V gene. CDR3 length: 16 residues. Germline trimming cut 3 bases from V and 3 bases from J; bases unmatched to any gene: 9. Here the CDR3 reads CASSLLTGEGYYGYTF. The CDR3 region has the DNA TGTGCCAGCAGTTTGTTGACAGGGGAAGGGTACTATGGCTACACCTTC.

The chain uses TRBV19 and TRBJ1-4; D unclear. Trimming took 6 bases from V and 5 from J, leaving 13 bases between them. Germline CDR1 and CDR2: LNHDA and SQIVND (reference sequence). CDR3 length equals 14 residues. CDR3 sequence (DNA): TGTGCCAGTAGCGGCGGGGTATCGAATGAAAAACTGTTTTTT. Its protein product is CASSGGVSNEKLFF.

The CDR3 sequence: CASSLLAAGTPEQFF. Here the CDR3 DNA reads TGTGCCAGCAGCTTACTCGCAGCGGGTACGCCCGAGCAGTTCTTC. The chain recombines TRBV7-8 with TRBJ2-1; maybe TRBD2 (6 bases). CDR3 size: 15 residues. Trimming removed 2 bases from V and 10 bases from J, with 18 bases in between. Germline loops: CDR1 SGHVS, CDR2 FQNEAQ.

The chain recombines TRBV11-2 with TRBJ1-1; a weak D match, TRBD1 (6 bases). Per germline, CDR1 SGHAT and CDR2 FQNNGV. The CDR3 extends over 15 amino acids. Trimming cost V 3 bases and J 4 bases, with 15 bases left between them. For the CDR3, the DNA is TGTGCCAGCAGCTTTGCGGCGGTAGGGGGCACTGAAGCTTTCTTT. It is translated as CASSFAAVGGTEAFF. Based on the CDR3 plus reference TRBV11-2 and TRBJ1-1, the full variable domain is EAGVAQSPRYKIIEKRQSVAFWCNPISGHATLYWYQQILGQGPKLLIQFQNNGVVDDSQLPKDRFSAERLKGVDSTLKIQPAKLEDSAVYLCASSFAAVGGTEAFFGQGTRLTVV.

J is TRBJ2-2 and V is TRBV28; 10 bases agree with TRBD1. CDR1 is MDHEN and CDR2 is SYDVKM in the germline V gene. V lost 2 bases and J lost 5; bases outside the gene matches: 11. This CDR3 is built from 18 residues. Here the CDR3 reads CASSLRFGDRGFTGELFF. The CDR3 DNA reads as TGTGCCAGCAGTTTAAGATTTGGGGACAGGGGATTTACCGGGGAGCTGTTTTTT.

The J gene is TRBJ2-7, the V gene TRBV28, with 14 bases lining up with TRBD2. Germline V gives CDR1 MDHEN, CDR2 SYDVKM. The CDR3 totals 15 residues. The junction had 3 bases not matched to a gene; V was cut back by 5 bases and J by 3 bases. DNA for the CDR3: TGTGCCAGCAGTACCGGGACTAGCGGGAGCTACGAGCAGTACTTC. Its protein is CASSTGTSGSYEQYF. The full variable domain, completed using reference TRBV28 and TRBJ2-7, is DVKVTQSSRYLVKRTGEKVFLECVQDMDHENMFWYRQDPGLGLRLIYFSYDVKMKEKGDIPEGYSVSREKKERFSLILESASTNQTSMYLCASSTGTSGSYEQYFGPGTRLTVT.

This chain connects TRBV7-9 to TRBJ2-5; maybe TRBD1 (5 bases). Germline values: CDR1 SEHNR, CDR2 FQNEAQ (reference sequence). V lost 5 bases and J 5 bases, leaving 15 bases between the germline ends. The CDR3 has 14 residues. CDR3 loop: CASSTQGFGETQYF. The CDR3 nucleotides are TGTGCCAGCAGCACCCAGGGATTCGGGGAGACCCAGTACTTC.

The chain has TRBV4-1 and TRBJ2-1; 10 bases align to TRBD2. This CDR3 has 16 residues. Germline trimming cut 0 bases from V and 6 bases from J; bases unmatched to any gene: 5. The germline V gene encodes CDR1 MGHRA and CDR2 YSYEKL. CDR3 protein: CASSQDGAGGLNEQFF. In DNA, the CDR3 is TGCGCCAGCAGCCAAGACGGAGCGGGAGGGCTCAATGAGCAGTTCTTC.

The chain uses TRBV19 and TRBJ2-2; tentative D call: TRBD2 (6 bases). CDR1 is LNHDA, CDR2 SQIVND, per germline (reference sequence). The CDR3 has 15 residues. With 1 base removed from V and 7 bases from J, the gap between germline ends came to 13 bases. The CDR3 loop reads CASSIGAGFSGELFF. DNA for the CDR3: TGTGCCAGTAGTATAGGGGCGGGATTCAGCGGGGAGCTGTTTTTT.